This T cell receptor (beta chain) was obtained from a study of post-analysis software for immune sequencing data. Included in the TCR beta cDNA libraries were unique molecular identifiers. One entry per CDR3 protein, called by TCRdb with MiXCR from the PCR reads. The sample lists 400,000 to 500,000 distinct CDR3 sequences, about 39% occurring once. Remarks on this clonotype: Its target is not known.

CDR3 size: 16 residues. Germline CDR1 reads MDHEN; CDR2 reads SYDVKM. Findings and caveats of the study: Patients carried a few TRBV segments more frequently than controls did, and TRBV5-6, TRBV5-1 and TRBV20-1 were among them.

The specimen sequenced was blood. The source of this sequence is a girl aged 2-15 years with multiple sclerosis. The chain uses TRBV28 and TRBJ2-7; 7 bases agree with TRBD1. TRBJ2-5 explains the end of the DNA better; the J call may be wrong. In nucleotides, the CDR3 is TGTGCCAGCAGTCCCACGACAGGGTTCTCTAGGGAGACCCAGTACTTC. It encodes CASSPTTGFSRETQYF.